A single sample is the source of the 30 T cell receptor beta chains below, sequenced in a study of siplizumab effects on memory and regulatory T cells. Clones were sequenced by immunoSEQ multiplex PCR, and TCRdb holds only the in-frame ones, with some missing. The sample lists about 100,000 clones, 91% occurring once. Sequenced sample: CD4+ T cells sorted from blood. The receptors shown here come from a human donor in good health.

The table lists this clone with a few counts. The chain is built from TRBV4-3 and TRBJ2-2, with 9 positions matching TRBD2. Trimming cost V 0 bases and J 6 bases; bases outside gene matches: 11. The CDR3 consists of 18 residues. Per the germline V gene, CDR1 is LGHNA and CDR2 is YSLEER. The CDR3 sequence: CASSQDGYGLAYPGELFF. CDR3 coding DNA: TGCGCCAGCAGCCAAGATGGTTACGGACTAGCGTATCCCGGGGAGCTGTTTTTT.

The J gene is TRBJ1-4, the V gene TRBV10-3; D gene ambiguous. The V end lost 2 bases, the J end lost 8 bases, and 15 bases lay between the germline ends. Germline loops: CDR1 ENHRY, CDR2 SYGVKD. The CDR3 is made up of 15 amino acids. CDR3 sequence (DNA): TGTGCCATCAGTGAGGGACCACACAACGGAGAAAAACTGTTTTTT. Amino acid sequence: CAISEGPHNGEKLFF.

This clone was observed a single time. The CDR3 protein is CASSLGRNQETQYF. The DNA of the CDR3 is TGTGCCAGCAGCTTAGGGCGCAACCAAGAGACCCAGTACTTC. The rearrangement joins TRBV7-3 to TRBJ2-5; D remains ambiguous. V was pared by 2 bases and J by 0 bases, with 7 bases between. The CDR3 extends over 14 amino acids. The germline gives CDR1 SGHTA, CDR2 FQGTGA.

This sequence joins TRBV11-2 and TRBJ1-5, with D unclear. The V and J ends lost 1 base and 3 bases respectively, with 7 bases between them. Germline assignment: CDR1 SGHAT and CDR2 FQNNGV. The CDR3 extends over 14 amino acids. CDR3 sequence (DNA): TGTGCCAGCAGCTTAGGCCAGTACAATCAGCCCCAGCATTTT. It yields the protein CASSLGQYNQPQHF.

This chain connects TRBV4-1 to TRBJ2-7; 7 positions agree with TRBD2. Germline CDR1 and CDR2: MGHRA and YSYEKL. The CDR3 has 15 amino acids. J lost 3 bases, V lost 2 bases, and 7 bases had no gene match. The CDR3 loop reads CASSQNGLVLYEQYF. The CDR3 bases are TGCGCCAGCAGCCAAAACGGACTAGTACTCTACGAGCAGTACTTC.

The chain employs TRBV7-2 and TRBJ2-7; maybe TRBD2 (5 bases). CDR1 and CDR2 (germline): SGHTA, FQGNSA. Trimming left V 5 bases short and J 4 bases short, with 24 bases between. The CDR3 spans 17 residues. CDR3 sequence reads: CASSLVWGRSGRYEQYF. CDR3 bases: TGTGCCAGCAGCCTTGTTTGGGGTCGCAGCGGAAGATACGAGCAGTACTTC.

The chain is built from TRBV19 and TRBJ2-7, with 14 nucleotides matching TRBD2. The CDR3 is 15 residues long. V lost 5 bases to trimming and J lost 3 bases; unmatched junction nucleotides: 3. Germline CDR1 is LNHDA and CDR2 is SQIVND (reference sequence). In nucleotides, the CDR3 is TGTGCCAGTAGTTGGGGGACTAGCGGGAGCTACGAGCAGTACTTC. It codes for CASSWGTSGSYEQYF.

CDR3 amino acids: CAISPGQPNTEAFF. CDR3 DNA: TGTGCCATCAGCCCCGGACAGCCGAACACTGAAGCTTTCTTT. The chain uses TRBV10-3 and TRBJ1-1, with a weak D call TRBD1 (6 bases). The CDR3 runs 14 residues. V was clipped by 6 bases and J by 1 base, with 12 bases between them. The V gene's germline CDR1 is ENHRY and CDR2 SYGVKD.

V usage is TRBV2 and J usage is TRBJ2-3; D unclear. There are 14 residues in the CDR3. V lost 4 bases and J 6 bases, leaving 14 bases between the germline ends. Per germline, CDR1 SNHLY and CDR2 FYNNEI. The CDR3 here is CASSGVGPRDTQYF. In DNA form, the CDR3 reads TGTGCCAGCAGTGGTGTAGGGCCCCGGGATACGCAGTATTTT.

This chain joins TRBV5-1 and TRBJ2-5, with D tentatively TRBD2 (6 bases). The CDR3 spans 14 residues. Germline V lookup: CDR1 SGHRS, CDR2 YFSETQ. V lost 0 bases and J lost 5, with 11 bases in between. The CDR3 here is CASSLGGTRETQYF. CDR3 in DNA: TGCGCCAGCAGCTTGGGCGGGACTCGTGAGACCCAGTACTTC.

The CDR3 spells CASSLFSDLRGYTF. The CDR3 bases are TGTGCCAGCAGCTTGTTTTCGGATCTAAGAGGCTACACCTTC. The chain employs TRBV5-4 and TRBJ1-2; D is uncertain. The CDR3 is 14 residues long. Germline V gene lookup returns CDR1 SGHNT and CDR2 YYREEE (reference sequence). V was clipped by 1 base and J by 8 bases, with 15 bases between them.

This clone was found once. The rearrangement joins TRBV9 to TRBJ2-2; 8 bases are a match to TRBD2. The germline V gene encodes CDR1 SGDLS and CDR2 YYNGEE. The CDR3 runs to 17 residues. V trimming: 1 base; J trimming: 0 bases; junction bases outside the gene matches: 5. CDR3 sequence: CASSVNFGGANTGELFF. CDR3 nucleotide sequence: TGTGCCAGCAGCGTAAATTTCGGGGGGGCGAACACCGGGGAGCTGTTTTTT.

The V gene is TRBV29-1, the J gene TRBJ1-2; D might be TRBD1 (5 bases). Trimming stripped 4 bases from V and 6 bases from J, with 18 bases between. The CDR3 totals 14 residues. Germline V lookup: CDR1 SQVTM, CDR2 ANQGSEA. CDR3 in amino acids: CSVGPGEGEDGYTF. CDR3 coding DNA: TGCAGCGTTGGGCCCGGAGAAGGGGAAGATGGCTACACCTTC.

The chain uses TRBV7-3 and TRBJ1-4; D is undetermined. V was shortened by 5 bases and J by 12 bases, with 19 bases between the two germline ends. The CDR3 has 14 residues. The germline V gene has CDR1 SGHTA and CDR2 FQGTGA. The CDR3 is CASSASEVSSELFF. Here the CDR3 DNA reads TGTGCCAGCAGCGCCAGTGAGGTTTCATCGGAACTGTTTTTT.

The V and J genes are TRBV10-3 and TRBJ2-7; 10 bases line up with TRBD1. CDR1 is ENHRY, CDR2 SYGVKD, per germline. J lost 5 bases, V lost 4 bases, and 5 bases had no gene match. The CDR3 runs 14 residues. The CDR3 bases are TGTGCCATCAGTGGGGCCGGGACAGGGGACGAGCAGTACTTC. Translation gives CAISGAGTGDEQYF.

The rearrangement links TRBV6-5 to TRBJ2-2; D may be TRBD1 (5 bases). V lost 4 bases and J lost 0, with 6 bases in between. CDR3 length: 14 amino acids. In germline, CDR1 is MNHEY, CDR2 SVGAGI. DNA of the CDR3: TGTGCCAGCAGTTGGACATCGAACACCGGGGAGCTGTTTTTT. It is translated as CASSWTSNTGELFF.

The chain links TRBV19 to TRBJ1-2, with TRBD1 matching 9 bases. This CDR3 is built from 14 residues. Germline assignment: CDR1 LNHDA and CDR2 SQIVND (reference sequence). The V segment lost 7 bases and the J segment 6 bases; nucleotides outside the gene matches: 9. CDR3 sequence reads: CASMRAGQGHGYTF. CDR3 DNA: TGTGCCAGTATGAGGGCGGGACAGGGACATGGCTACACCTTC.

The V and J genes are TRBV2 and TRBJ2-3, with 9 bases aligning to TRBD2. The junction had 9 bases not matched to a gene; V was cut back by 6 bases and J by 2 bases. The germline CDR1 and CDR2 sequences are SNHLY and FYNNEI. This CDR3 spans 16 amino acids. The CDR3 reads CASRAGSGGYTDTQYF. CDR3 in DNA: TGTGCCAGCAGGGCCGGGAGCGGGGGGTACACAGATACGCAGTATTTT.

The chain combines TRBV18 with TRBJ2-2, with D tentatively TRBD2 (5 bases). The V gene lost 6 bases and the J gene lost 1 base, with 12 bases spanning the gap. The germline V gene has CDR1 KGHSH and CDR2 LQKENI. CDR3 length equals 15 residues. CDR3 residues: CASSPGGGNTGELFF. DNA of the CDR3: TGTGCCAGCTCCCCCGGAGGCGGGAACACCGGGGAGCTGTTTTTT.

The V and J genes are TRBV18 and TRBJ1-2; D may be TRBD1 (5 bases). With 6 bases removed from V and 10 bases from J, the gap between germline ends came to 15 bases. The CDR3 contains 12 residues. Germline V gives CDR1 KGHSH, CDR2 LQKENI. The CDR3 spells CASSPLRGDYTF. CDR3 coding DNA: TGTGCCAGCTCCCCGCTGAGAGGGGACTACACCTTC.

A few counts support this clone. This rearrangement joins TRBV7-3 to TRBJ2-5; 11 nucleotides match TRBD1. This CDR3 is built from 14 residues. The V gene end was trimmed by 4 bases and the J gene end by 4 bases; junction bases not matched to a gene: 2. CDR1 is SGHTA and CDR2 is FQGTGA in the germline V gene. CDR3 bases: TGTGCCAGCAGCTCAGGACAGGGGGCAGAGACCCAGTACTTC. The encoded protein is CASSSGQGAETQYF. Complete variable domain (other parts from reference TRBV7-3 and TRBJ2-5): GAGVSQTPSNKVTEKGKYVELRCDPISGHTALYWYRQSLGQGPEFLIYFQGTGAADDSGLPNDRFFAVRPEGSVSTLKIQRTERGDSAVYLCASSSGQGAETQYFGPGTRLLVL.

DNA for the CDR3: TGTGCCAGCATTACCGCCAGGAGCAATCAGCCCCAGCATTTT. Translated: CASITARSNQPQHF. V and J are TRBV6-1 and TRBJ1-5, with no clear D. The CDR3 contains 14 residues. The germline V gene encodes CDR1 MNHNS and CDR2 SASEGT. Between the trimmed V and J ends, which lost 7 bases and 1 base, there was a span of 11 bases.

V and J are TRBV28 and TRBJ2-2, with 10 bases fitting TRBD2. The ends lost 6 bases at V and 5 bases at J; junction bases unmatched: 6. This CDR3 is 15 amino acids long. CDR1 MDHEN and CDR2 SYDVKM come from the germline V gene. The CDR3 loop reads CASRSGGALTGELFF. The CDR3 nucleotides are TGTGCCAGCAGGAGCGGGGGGGCCTTAACCGGGGAGCTGTTTTTT.

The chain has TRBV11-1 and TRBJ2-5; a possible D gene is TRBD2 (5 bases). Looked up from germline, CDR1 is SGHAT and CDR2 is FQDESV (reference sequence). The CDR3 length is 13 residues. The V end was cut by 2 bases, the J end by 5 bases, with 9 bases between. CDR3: CASSLLPGETQYF. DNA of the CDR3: TGTGCCAGCAGCTTACTTCCGGGGGAGACCCAGTACTTC.

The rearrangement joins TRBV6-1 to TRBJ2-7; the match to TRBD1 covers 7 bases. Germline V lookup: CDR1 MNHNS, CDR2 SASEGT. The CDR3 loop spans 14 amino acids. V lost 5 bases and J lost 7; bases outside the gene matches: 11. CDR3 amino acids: CASSPDRALGEQYF. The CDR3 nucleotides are TGTGCCAGCAGTCCCGACAGGGCCTTGGGGGAGCAGTACTTC.

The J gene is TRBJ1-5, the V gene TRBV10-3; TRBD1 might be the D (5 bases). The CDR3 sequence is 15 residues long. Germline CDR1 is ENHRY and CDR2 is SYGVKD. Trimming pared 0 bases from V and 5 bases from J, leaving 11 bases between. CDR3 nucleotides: TGTGCCATCAGTGAGTCTTCCAGGGATTATCAGCCCCAGCATTTT. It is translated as CAISESSRDYQPQHF.

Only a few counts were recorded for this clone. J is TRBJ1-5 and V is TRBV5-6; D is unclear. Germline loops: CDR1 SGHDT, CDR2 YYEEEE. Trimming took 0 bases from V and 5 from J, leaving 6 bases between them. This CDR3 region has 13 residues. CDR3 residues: CASSLGWDQPQHF. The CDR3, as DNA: TGTGCCAGCAGCTTGGGGTGGGATCAGCCCCAGCATTTT.

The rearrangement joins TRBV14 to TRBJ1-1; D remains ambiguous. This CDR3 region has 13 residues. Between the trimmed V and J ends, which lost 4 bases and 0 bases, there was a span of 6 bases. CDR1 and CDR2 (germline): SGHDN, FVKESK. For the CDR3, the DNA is TGTGCCAGCAGCCCAAGCATGAACACTGAAGCTTTCTTT. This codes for CASSPSMNTEAFF.

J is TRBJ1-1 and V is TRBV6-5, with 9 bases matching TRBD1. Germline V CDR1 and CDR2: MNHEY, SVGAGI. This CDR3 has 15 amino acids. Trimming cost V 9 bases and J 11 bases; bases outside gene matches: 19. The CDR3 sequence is CASGFPGQGHVGAFF. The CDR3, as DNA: TGTGCCAGTGGTTTCCCGGGACAGGGACATGTTGGGGCTTTCTTT.

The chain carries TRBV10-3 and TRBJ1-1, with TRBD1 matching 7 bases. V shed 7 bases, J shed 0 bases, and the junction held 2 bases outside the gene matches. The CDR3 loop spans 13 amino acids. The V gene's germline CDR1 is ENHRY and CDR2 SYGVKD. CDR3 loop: CAITGQVNTEAFF. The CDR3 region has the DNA TGTGCCATCACCGGACAGGTGAACACTGAAGCTTTCTTT.